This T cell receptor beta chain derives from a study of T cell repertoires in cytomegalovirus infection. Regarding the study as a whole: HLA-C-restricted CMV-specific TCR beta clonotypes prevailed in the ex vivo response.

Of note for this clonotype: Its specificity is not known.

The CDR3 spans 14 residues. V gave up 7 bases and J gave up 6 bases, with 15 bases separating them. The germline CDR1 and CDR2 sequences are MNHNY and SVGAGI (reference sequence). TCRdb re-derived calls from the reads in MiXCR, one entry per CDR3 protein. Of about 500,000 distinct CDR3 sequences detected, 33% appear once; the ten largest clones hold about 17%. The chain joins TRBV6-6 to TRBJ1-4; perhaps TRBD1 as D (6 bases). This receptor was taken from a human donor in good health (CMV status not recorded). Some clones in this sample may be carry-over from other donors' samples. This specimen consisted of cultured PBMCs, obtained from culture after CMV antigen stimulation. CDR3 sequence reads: CASTPGTQDEKLFF. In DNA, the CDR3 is TGTGCCAGCACCCCCGGGACACAGGATGAAAAACTGTTTTTT.